The clone carrying this TCR beta chain came up many times. Its target is unknown. Sorting recovered naive CD8 T cells on a CD8+CD4-CCR7+CD45RA+ profile. The data derive from a study of molecular identifiers for immune sequencing clone quantification. Overall study: Within a replicate experiment, RNA obtained from either about 20,000 or 100,000 naive CD8 cells was divided into five aliquots, and four of those aliquots were then sequenced.

Between the trimmed V and J ends, which lost 5 bases and 3 bases, there was a span of 20 bases. CDR3 length equals 16 residues. Germline lookup yields CDR1 MDHEN and CDR2 SYDVKM. It was with previously described methods and listed TCR primers that bulk TCR libraries were made. TCRdb passed the PCR reads through MiXCR, listing each CDR3 protein once. This sample has around 320,000 distinct CDR3 sequences, with over 20% found just once. General study points: Should identical TCR molecules share a barcode, the sizes of highly expanded clones could be underestimated.

The sample consisted of naive CD8+ T cells from blood, with Jurkat cell RNA spiked in. The subset was: FACS-sorted CD8+CD4-CCR7+CD45RA+ naive T cells. The gene calls are TRBV28 and TRBJ2-7, with D possibly TRBD2 on 6 matching bases. This clonotype was sampled from a human donor in good health. Some libraries in this study had Jurkat cell RNA spiked in. CDR3 in DNA: TGTGCCAGCAGTCCATCTCCGGGACTCCCACTCTACGAGCAGTACTTC. It is translated as CASSPSPGLPLYEQYF.